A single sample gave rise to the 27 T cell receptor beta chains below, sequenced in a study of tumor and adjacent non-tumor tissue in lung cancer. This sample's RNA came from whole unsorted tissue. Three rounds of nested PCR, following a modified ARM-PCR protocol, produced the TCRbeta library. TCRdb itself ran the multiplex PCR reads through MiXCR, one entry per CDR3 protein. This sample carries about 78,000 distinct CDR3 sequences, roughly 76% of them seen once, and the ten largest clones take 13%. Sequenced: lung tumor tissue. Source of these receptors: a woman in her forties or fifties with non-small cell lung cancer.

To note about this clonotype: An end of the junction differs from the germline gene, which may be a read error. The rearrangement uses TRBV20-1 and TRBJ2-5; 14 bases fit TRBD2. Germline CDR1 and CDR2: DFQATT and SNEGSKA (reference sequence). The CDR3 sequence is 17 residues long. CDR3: CSARNYLQGLAGEIQYF. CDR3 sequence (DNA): TGCAGTGCTAGAAATTATCTCCAGGGACTAGCGGGAGAGATCCAGTACTTC.

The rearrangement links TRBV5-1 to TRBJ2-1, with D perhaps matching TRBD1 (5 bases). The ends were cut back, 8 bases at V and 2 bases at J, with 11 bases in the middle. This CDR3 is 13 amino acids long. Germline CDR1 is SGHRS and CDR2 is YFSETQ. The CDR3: CASSQGPYNEQFF. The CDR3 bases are TGCGCCAGTAGCCAGGGCCCCTACAATGAGCAGTTCTTC.

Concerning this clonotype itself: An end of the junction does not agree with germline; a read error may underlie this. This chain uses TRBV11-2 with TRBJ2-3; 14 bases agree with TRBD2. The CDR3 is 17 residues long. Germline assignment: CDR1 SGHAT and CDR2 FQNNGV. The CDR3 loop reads CDSSLDLGLAGADTQYF. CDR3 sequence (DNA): TGTGACAGCAGCTTGGACCTGGGACTAGCGGGAGCAGACACGCAGTATTTT.

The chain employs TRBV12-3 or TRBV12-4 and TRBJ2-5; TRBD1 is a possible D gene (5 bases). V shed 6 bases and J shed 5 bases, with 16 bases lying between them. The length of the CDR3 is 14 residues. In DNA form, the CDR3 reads TGTGCCAGCAGCATACCTGGGGCTTTCGAGACCCAGTACTTC. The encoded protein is CASSIPGAFETQYF.

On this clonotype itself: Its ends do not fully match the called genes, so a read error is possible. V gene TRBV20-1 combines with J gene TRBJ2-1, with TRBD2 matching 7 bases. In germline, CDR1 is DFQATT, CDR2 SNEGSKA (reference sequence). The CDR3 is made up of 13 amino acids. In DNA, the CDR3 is TGCAGTACTAGGACTAGTGTGTACAATGAGCAGTTCTTC. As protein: CSTRTSVYNEQFF.

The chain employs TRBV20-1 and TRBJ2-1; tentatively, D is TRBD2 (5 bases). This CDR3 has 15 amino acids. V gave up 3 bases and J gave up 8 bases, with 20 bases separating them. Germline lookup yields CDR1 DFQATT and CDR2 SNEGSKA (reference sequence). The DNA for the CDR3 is TGCAGTGCTAGTAATAGCGTAGGAAATGGCTATGAGCAGTTCTTC. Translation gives CSASNSVGNGYEQFF.

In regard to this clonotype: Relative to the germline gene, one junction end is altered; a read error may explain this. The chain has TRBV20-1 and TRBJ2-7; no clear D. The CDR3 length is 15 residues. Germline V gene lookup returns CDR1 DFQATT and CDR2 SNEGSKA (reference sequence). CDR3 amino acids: CSVRSNERPPYEQYF. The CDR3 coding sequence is TGCAGTGTTAGATCAAACGAGCGACCCCCCTATGAGCAGTACTTC.

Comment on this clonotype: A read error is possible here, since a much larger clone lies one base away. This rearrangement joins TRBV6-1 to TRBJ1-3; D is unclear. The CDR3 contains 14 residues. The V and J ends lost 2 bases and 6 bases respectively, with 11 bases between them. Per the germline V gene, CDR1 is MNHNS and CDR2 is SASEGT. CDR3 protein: CASSEFSPENTIYF. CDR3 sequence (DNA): TGTGCCAGCAGTGAATTTAGTCCTGAAAACACCATATATTTT.

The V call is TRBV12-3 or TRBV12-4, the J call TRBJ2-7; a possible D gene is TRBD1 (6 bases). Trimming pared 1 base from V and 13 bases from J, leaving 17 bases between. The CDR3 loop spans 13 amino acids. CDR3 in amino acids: CASSLGYGQGQYF. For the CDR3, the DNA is TGTGCCAGCAGTTTAGGGTACGGGCAGGGGCAATACTTC.

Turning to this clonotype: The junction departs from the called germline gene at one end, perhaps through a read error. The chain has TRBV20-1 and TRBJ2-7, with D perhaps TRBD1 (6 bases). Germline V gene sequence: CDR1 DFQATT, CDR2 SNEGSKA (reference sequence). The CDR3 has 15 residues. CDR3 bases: TGCAGTGCTCCGAGCCCGTGGATGGGGGCCTACGAGAAGTACTTC. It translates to CSAPSPWMGAYEKYF.

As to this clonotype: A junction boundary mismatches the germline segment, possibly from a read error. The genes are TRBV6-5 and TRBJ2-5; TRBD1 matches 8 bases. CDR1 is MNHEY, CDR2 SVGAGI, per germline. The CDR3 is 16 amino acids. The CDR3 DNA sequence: TGTGCCACCAGTCATTCCGGACAGGGCCTCCAAGAGACCCAGTACTTC. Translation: CATSHSGQGLQETQYF.

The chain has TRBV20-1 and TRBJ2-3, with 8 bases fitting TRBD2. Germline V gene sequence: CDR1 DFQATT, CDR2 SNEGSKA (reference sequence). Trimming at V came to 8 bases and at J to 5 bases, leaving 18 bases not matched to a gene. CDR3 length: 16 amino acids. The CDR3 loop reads CSTARGFGGGIDTQYF. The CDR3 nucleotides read TGCAGTACCGCGAGGGGGTTCGGGGGGGGCATAGATACGCAGTATTTT.

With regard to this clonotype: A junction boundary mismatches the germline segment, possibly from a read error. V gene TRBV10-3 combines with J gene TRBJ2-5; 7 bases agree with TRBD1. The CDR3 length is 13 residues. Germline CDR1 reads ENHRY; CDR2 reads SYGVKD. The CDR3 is CVIRQGTDETQYF. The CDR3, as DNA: TGTGTCATCAGACAGGGTACGGATGAGACCCAATACTTC.

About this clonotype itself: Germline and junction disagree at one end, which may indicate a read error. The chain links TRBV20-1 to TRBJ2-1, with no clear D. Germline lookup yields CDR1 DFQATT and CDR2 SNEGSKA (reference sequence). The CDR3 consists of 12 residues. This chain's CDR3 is CSAGGKANEQFF. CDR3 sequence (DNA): TGCAGTGCTGGTGGGAAAGCAAATGAACAGTTCTTC.

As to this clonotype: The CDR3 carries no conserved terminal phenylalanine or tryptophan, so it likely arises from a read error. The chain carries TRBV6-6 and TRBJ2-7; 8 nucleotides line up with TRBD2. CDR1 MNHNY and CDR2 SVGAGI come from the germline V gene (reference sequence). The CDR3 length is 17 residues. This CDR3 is CVSSYTPPSGSTYEQYI. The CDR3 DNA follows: TGTGTCAGCAGTTACACGCCCCCAAGCGGGAGTACCTACGAGCAGTACATC.

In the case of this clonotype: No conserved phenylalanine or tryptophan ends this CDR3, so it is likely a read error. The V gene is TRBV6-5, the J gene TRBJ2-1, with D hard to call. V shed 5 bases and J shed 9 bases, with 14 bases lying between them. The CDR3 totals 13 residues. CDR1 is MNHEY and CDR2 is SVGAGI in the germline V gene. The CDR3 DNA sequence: TGTGCCAGCAGTCAATTCTCGCGCAGTGAGCAGTTCCTC. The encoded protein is CASSQFSRSEQFL.

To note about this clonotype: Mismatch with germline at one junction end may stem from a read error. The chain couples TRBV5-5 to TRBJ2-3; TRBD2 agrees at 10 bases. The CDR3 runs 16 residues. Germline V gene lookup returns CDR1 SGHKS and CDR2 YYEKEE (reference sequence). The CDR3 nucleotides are TGTGCCTGCAGCTTGGGACTAGCGAAAATCACGGATACGCAGTATTTT. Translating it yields CACSLGLAKITDTQYF.

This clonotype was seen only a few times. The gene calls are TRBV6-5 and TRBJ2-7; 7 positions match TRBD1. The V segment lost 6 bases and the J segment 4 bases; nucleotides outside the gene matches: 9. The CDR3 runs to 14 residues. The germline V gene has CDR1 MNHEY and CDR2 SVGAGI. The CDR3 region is CASRWDSPTYEQYF. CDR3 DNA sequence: TGTGCCAGCAGATGGGACAGTCCAACTTACGAGCAGTACTTC.

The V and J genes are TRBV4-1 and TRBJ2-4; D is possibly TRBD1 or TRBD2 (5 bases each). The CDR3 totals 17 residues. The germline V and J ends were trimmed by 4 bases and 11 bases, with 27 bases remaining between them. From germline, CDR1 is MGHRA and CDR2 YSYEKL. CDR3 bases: TGCGCCAGCAGCCTATTGCACAGAGACAGTCAAGCGGACTTTCAGTACTTC. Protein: CASSLLHRDSQADFQYF.

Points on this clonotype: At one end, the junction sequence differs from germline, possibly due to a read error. CDR3 sequence reads: CASSESDWGPDQLQHF. In DNA, the CDR3 is TGCGCCAGCAGTGAGTCCGACTGGGGCCCGGATCAGCTCCAGCATTTT. This rearrangement joins TRBV10-2 to TRBJ1-5; tentatively, D is TRBD1 (5 bases). This CDR3 region has 16 residues. Germline V gene lookup returns CDR1 WSHSY and CDR2 SAAADI.

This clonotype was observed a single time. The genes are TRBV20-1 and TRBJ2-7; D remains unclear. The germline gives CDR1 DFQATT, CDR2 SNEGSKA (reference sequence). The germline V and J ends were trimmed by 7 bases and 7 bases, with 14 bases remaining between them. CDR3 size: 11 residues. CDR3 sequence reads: CSVRVRDEQYF. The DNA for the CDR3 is TGCAGTGTTAGGGTAAGGGATGAGCAGTACTTC.

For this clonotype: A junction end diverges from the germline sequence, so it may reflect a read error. In DNA, the CDR3 is TGCAACGGTGACTCGTTGGACTATGGCTACACTTTC. This encodes CNGDSLDYGYTF. This sequence joins TRBV29-1 and TRBJ1-2; no clear D. This CDR3 has 12 residues. From germline, CDR1 is SQVTM and CDR2 ANQGSEA. Complete variable domain (other parts from reference TRBV29-1 and TRBJ1-2): SAVISQKPSRDICQRGTSLTIQCQVDSQVTMMFWYRQQPGQSLTLIATANQGSEATYESGFVIDKFPISRPNLTFSTLTVSNMSPEDSSIYLCNGDSLDYGYTFGSGTRLTVV.

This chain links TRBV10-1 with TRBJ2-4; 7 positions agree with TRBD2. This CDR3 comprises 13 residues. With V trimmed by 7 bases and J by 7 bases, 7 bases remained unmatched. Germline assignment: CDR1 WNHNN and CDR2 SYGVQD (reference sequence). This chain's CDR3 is CASNTWEGNIQYF. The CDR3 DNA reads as TGCGCCAGCAATACTTGGGAGGGTAACATTCAGTACTTC.

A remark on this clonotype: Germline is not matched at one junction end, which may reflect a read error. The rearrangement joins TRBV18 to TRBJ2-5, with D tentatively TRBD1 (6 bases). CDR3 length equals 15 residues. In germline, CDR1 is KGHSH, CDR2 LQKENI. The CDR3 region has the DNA TGTGCCAGATCACCACAGGAGACAGGTCGAGAGACCCAGTACTTC. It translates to CARSPQETGRETQYF.

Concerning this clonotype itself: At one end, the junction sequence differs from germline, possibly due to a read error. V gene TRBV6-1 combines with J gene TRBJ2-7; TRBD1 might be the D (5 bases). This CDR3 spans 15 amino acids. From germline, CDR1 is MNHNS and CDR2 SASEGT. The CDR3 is CASSEVRQRVGEQNF. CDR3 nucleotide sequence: TGTGCCAGCAGTGAAGTAAGACAGAGAGTGGGCGAGCAGAACTTC.

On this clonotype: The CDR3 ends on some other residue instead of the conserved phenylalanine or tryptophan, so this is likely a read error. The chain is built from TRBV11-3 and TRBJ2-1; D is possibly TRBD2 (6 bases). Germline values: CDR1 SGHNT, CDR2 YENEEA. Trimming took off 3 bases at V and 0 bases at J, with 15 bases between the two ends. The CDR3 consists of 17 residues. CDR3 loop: CASSFGGMVSSYNEQFL. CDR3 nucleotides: TGTGCCAGCAGCTTTGGCGGGATGGTCAGCTCCTACAATGAGCAGTTCTTA.

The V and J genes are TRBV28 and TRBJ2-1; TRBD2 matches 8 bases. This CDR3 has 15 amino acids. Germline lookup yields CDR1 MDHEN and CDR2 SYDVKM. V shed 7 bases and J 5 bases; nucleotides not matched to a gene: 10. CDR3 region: CASTRIAGRNNEQFF. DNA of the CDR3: TGTGCCAGCACCCGAATAGCGGGACGAAACAATGAGCAGTTCTTC.